The 31 T cell receptor beta chains reported below all come from one sample, sequenced in a study of control samples from healthy donors and cancer patients. Method: immunoSEQ multiplex PCR; TCRdb's copy keeps in-frame clones and lacks some. The table has 90,000 to 150,000 clones, approximately 89% seen once. The sample was blood. Receptors originate from a man aged 35-49 years in good health.

The J gene is TRBJ2-3, the V gene TRBV7-9; perhaps TRBD2 as D (6 bases). The CDR3 extends over 15 amino acids. Per the germline V gene, CDR1 is SEHNR and CDR2 is FQNEAQ (reference sequence). The V gene lost 1 base and the J gene lost 1 base, with 9 bases spanning the gap. The CDR3 DNA sequence: TGTGCCAGCAGCTTAGGGGCTAGCGGCACAGATACGCAGTATTTT. Translating gives CASSLGASGTDTQYF. The variable domain in full, with the rest retrieved from reference TRBV7-9 and TRBJ2-3, is DTGVSQNPRHKITKRGQNVTFRCDPISEHNRLYWYRQTLGQGPEFLTYFQNEAQLEKSRLLSDRFSAERPKGSFSTLEIQRTEQGDSAMYLCASSLGASGTDTQYFGPGTRLTVL.

This chain joins TRBV10-2 and TRBJ2-7; TRBD2 aligns across 7 bases. Germline V gives CDR1 WSHSY, CDR2 SAAADI. This CDR3 region has 14 residues. V shed 0 bases and J 3 bases; nucleotides not matched to a gene: 2. This CDR3 is CASSESGGVYEQYF. CDR3 DNA: TGCGCCAGCAGTGAGTCGGGGGGGGTCTACGAGCAGTACTTC.

This clone is medium-sized. The CDR3: CASSYLAYNEQFF. Here the CDR3 DNA reads TGTGCCAGCAGTTACCTGGCCTACAATGAGCAGTTCTTC. The gene calls are TRBV6-5 and TRBJ2-1; D unresolved. CDR1 is MNHEY and CDR2 is SVGAGI in the germline V gene. This CDR3 region has 13 residues. Between the trimmed V and J ends, which lost 2 bases and 2 bases, there was a span of 4 bases.

The rearrangement uses TRBV4-1 and TRBJ1-1; D remains unclear. Looked up from germline, CDR1 is MGHRA and CDR2 is YSYEKL. The germline V and J ends were trimmed by 1 base and 2 bases, with 11 bases remaining between them. The CDR3 is 15 residues long. This chain's CDR3 is CASSQVSNRNTEAFF. Here the CDR3 DNA reads TGCGCCAGCAGCCAAGTTTCGAACCGAAACACTGAAGCTTTCTTT.

The V gene is TRBV11-2, the J gene TRBJ2-2; TRBD2 matches at 16 bases. Germline values: CDR1 SGHAT, CDR2 FQNNGV. The CDR3 is made up of 18 amino acids. V gave up 5 bases and J gave up 4 bases; unmatched junction bases: 7. The CDR3 region is CASSPGLAGGPGTGELFF. The CDR3 DNA sequence: TGTGCCAGCAGCCCGGGACTAGCGGGGGGGCCGGGCACCGGGGAGCTGTTTTTT.

The V call is TRBV2, the J call TRBJ2-1; 8 bases agree with TRBD2. The CDR3 covers 16 residues. The J segment lost 4 bases and the V segment lost 5 bases, leaving 10 bases of the junction unmatched. Germline V gene sequence: CDR1 SNHLY, CDR2 FYNNEI. CDR3 in DNA: TGTGCCAGCAGTTCGAGCGGGGGAGATCCTTACAATGAGCAGTTCTTC. It is translated as CASSSSGGDPYNEQFF.

The J gene is TRBJ1-1, the V gene TRBV25-1, with unresolved D. The germline V gene encodes CDR1 MGHDK and CDR2 SYGVNS. The V end lost 1 base, the J end lost 1 base, and 7 bases lay between the germline ends. The CDR3 sequence is 14 residues long. The CDR3 loop reads CASSESQQNTEAFF. The CDR3 DNA reads as TGTGCCAGCAGTGAATCCCAACAGAACACTGAAGCTTTCTTT.

This clone has only one observation. The chain combines TRBV12-3 or TRBV12-4 with TRBJ2-5, with a tentative D call TRBD1 (5 bases). V lost 2 bases and J 5 bases, leaving 9 bases between the germline ends. This CDR3 region has 13 residues. The CDR3 DNA is TGTGCCAGCAGTTTAAGGGGCATTGAGACCCAGTACTTC. It is translated as CASSLRGIETQYF.

The V call is TRBV12-3 or TRBV12-4, the J call TRBJ1-1; maybe TRBD1 (5 bases). The ends were cut back, 1 base at V and 5 bases at J, with 8 bases in the middle. The CDR3 runs to 13 residues. CDR3 sequence: CASSLGGRTEAFF. CDR3 coding DNA: TGTGCCAGCAGTTTAGGGGGACGGACTGAAGCTTTCTTT.

DNA of the CDR3: TGTGCCAGTACCCGAGCAGGGTCGGGCAATCAGCCCCAGCATTTT. This translates into CASTRAGSGNQPQHF. The J gene is TRBJ1-5, the V gene TRBV19, with a weak D call TRBD1 (5 bases). In germline, CDR1 is LNHDA, CDR2 SQIVND (reference sequence). V lost 7 bases, J lost 2 bases, and 15 bases lay in between. The CDR3 contains 15 residues.

The J gene is TRBJ1-2, the V gene TRBV7-2, with no clear D. CDR1 is SGHTA and CDR2 is FQGNSA in the germline V gene. CDR3 length equals 18 residues. The V end lost 5 bases, the J end lost 1 base, and 23 bases lay between the germline ends. CDR3 sequence (DNA): TGTGCCAGCAGCCTCCGAACTACGACGAGAGAGAATAACTATGGCTACACCTTC. Translated, it gives CASSLRTTTRENNYGYTF.

The count of this clone is one. V usage is TRBV24-1 and J usage is TRBJ2-3; no definite D call. The CDR3 has 14 residues. V dropped 1 base and J dropped 2 bases, with 6 bases sitting between them. Per germline, CDR1 KGHDR and CDR2 SFDVKD. CDR3 bases: TGTGCCACCAGTGATTTCAGGATCACAGATACGCAGTATTTT. Residues: CATSDFRITDTQYF.

Only one count was recorded for this clone. The V gene is TRBV7-9, the J gene TRBJ1-1; 7 bases fit TRBD1. V lost 3 bases to trimming and J lost 1 base; unmatched junction nucleotides: 5. This CDR3 region has 15 residues. Germline V gene lookup returns CDR1 SEHNR and CDR2 FQNEAQ (reference sequence). CDR3 sequence reads: CASSFWTGTNTEAFF. The CDR3 DNA reads TGTGCCAGCAGCTTTTGGACAGGTACGAACACTGAAGCTTTCTTT.

Concerning this clone: This same CDR3 is encoded by further DNA sequences in the sample. The chain carries TRBV30 and TRBJ1-3; D might be TRBD1 (5 bases). This CDR3 contains 15 residues. V lost 5 bases to trimming and J lost 4 bases, with 18 bases between them. Per the germline V gene, CDR1 is GTSNPN and CDR2 is SVGIG (reference sequence). The CDR3 protein is CAWSLQGLTGNTIYF. In nucleotides, the CDR3 is TGTGCCTGGTCGCTGCAGGGACTTACCGGAAACACCATATATTTT.

The gene calls are TRBV2 and TRBJ2-1; 8 nucleotides align to TRBD1. The ends lost 8 bases at V and 9 bases at J; junction bases unmatched: 9. The germline V gene encodes CDR1 SNHLY and CDR2 FYNNEI. The CDR3 covers 13 residues. The chain's CDR3 is CASVARGRIEQFF. The CDR3 region has the DNA TGTGCCAGCGTGGCCAGGGGGCGTATTGAGCAGTTCTTC.

The chain links TRBV6-1 to TRBJ2-7; 11 bases fit TRBD2. The trim removed 1 base at V and 2 bases at J, leaving 4 bases unmatched. This CDR3 is 16 amino acids long. CDR1 and CDR2 (germline): MNHNS, SASEGT. The CDR3 nucleotides read TGTGCCAGCAGTGAAGTGGGACTAGCGGTCGCCTACGAGCAGTACTTC. As protein: CASSEVGLAVAYEQYF.

V gene TRBV11-2 combines with J gene TRBJ2-1; D might be TRBD1 or TRBD2, each matching 5 bases. Per the germline V gene, CDR1 is SGHAT and CDR2 is FQNNGV. V was shortened by 5 bases and J by 8 bases, with 13 bases between the two germline ends. The CDR3 is 13 amino acids. The DNA for the CDR3 is TGTGCCAGCAGCCGCATCAGGGACCATGAGCAGTTCTTC. It translates to CASSRIRDHEQFF.

This clone was found a few times. CDR3 in amino acids: CASSPGQLSYEQYF. The CDR3, as DNA: TGCGCCAGCAGCCCGGGACAGCTCTCCTACGAGCAGTACTTC. The chain combines TRBV4-1 with TRBJ2-7, with TRBD1 identical over 7 bases. The CDR3 is 14 residues long. V lost 4 bases to trimming and J lost 0 bases; unmatched junction nucleotides: 3. CDR1 is MGHRA, CDR2 YSYEKL, per germline.

The chain combines TRBV5-6 with TRBJ1-1; tentative D call: TRBD1 (5 bases). The CDR3 loop spans 15 amino acids. V lost 5 bases and J 5 bases, leaving 19 bases between the germline ends. The germline gives CDR1 SGHDT, CDR2 YYEEEE. In nucleotides, the CDR3 is TGTGCCAGCAGTTTCGGGGGTCGGAGGGAGACTGAAGCTTTCTTT. Residues: CASSFGGRRETEAFF.

The gene calls are TRBV2 and TRBJ1-4; TRBD1 matches 8 bases. Trimming at V came to 0 bases and at J to 3 bases, leaving 3 bases not matched to a gene. CDR1 and CDR2 from the germline V gene are SNHLY and FYNNEI. This CDR3 comprises 16 residues. The CDR3 region is CASSEALTGANEKLFF. The CDR3, as DNA: TGTGCCAGCAGTGAAGCCTTGACAGGGGCTAATGAAAAACTGTTTTTT. The full variable domain, in which reference TRBV2 and TRBJ1-4 provide the parts outside the CDR3, is EPEVTQTPSHQVTQMGQEVILRCVPISNHLYFYWYRQILGQKVEFLVSFYNNEISEKSEIFDDQFSVERPDGSNFTLKIRSTKLEDSAMYFCASSEALTGANEKLFFGSGTQLSVL.

This rearrangement joins TRBV2 to TRBJ2-6, with D possibly being TRBD2 (6 bases). Germline CDR1 and CDR2: SNHLY and FYNNEI. Trimming removed 1 base at V and 2 bases at J, with 21 bases between. The CDR3 has 20 amino acids. The CDR3 sequence: CASSEGGVTVFRAGANVLTF. The CDR3 coding sequence is TGTGCCAGCAGTGAAGGGGGGGTAACGGTATTTAGGGCTGGGGCCAACGTCCTGACTTTC. The variable domain in full, completed from reference TRBV2 and TRBJ2-6, reads EPEVTQTPSHQVTQMGQEVILRCVPISNHLYFYWYRQILGQKVEFLVSFYNNEISEKSEIFDDQFSVERPDGSNFTLKIRSTKLEDSAMYFCASSEGGVTVFRAGANVLTFGAGSRLTVL.

The V call is TRBV13, the J call TRBJ2-2; D perhaps matches TRBD2 (5 bases). The CDR3 has 13 amino acids. Germline V gives CDR1 PRHDT, CDR2 FYEKMQ (reference sequence). With 4 bases removed from V and 7 bases from J, the gap between germline ends came to 10 bases. The CDR3 reads CASSSPGDGELFF. The CDR3 DNA reads TGTGCCAGCAGCTCTCCCGGGGACGGGGAGCTGTTTTTT.

Concerning this clone itself: A read error may account for a junction end that differs from germline. V gene TRBV6-1 combines with J gene TRBJ2-7; 7 bases map to TRBD2. Looked up from germline, CDR1 is MNHNS and CDR2 is SASEGT. CDR3 length equals 11 residues. CDR3 sequence: CASSEIGLVGF. The CDR3 DNA is TGTGCCAGCAGTGAAATTGGACTAGTCGGGTTC.

A single count supports this clone. The J gene is TRBJ1-1, the V gene TRBV19; D is perhaps TRBD1 (6 bases). Germline CDR1 reads LNHDA; CDR2 reads SQIVND (reference sequence). The CDR3 is 14 amino acids. The V end lost 7 bases, the J end lost 0 bases, and 12 bases lay between the germline ends. The chain's CDR3 is CASMWGALNTEAFF. CDR3 bases: TGTGCCAGTATGTGGGGGGCCTTGAACACTGAAGCTTTCTTT.

The chain employs TRBV30 and TRBJ2-2; TRBD2 agrees at 7 bases. CDR1 GTSNPN and CDR2 SVGIG come from the germline V gene (reference sequence). With V trimmed by 4 bases and J by 6 bases, 5 bases remained unmatched. The length of the CDR3 is 13 residues. Here the CDR3 reads CAWNLRGAGELFF. As DNA, the CDR3 is TGTGCCTGGAACCTCCGGGGGGCCGGGGAGCTGTTTTTT. The full variable domain, rest sourced from reference TRBV30 and TRBJ2-2, is SQTIHQWPATLVQPVGSPLSLECTVEGTSNPNLYWYRQAAGRGLQLLFYSVGIGQISSEVPQNLSASRPQDRQFILSSKKLLLSDSGFYLCAWNLRGAGELFFGEGSRLTVL.

The genes are TRBV12-3 or TRBV12-4 and TRBJ2-2; D gene uncertain. Between the trimmed V and J ends, which lost 8 bases and 1 base, there was a span of 8 bases. CDR3 size: 13 residues. The CDR3 DNA reads TGTGCCAGCCAGCAAGGGAACACCGGGGAGCTGTTTTTT. Translated: CASQQGNTGELFF.

CDR3 in DNA: TGTGCCAGCAGTTCCCCGGTGGGGGTGGAGTACTTC. Amino acids: CASSSPVGVEYF. The V and J genes are TRBV6-5 and TRBJ2-7, with D perhaps being TRBD1 or TRBD2 (5 bases each). CDR3 length: 12 residues. V lost 4 bases, J lost 11 bases, and 15 bases lay in between. In germline, CDR1 is MNHEY, CDR2 SVGAGI.

The rearrangement uses TRBV24-1 and TRBJ1-2; TRBD1 is a possible D gene (6 bases). The CDR3 is made up of 13 amino acids. The germline V gene has CDR1 KGHDR and CDR2 SFDVKD. The ends were cut back, 3 bases at V and 5 bases at J, with 9 bases in the middle. The CDR3 DNA reads as TGTGCCACCAGTGATAACAGGGCATATGGCTACACCTTC. Its translation is CATSDNRAYGYTF.

The chain has TRBV7-7 and TRBJ2-2; 13 positions agree with TRBD2. V gave up 5 bases and J gave up 6 bases; unmatched junction bases: 3. The CDR3 loop spans 15 amino acids. The germline V gene has CDR1 SSHAT and CDR2 FNYEAQ (reference sequence). The CDR3 region is CASSRLAGGPGELFF. The CDR3 nucleotides read TGTGCCAGCAGCCGACTAGCGGGGGGCCCCGGGGAGCTGTTTTTT. Full variable domain (rest looked up from reference TRBV7-7 and TRBJ2-2): GAGVSQSPRYKVTKRGQDVTLRCDPISSHATLYWYQQALGQGPEFLTYFNYEAQPDKSGLPSDRFSAERPEGSISTLTIQRTEQRDSAMYRCASSRLAGGPGELFFGEGSRLTVL.

V gene TRBV5-6 combines with J gene TRBJ2-1; D gene uncertain. This CDR3 region has 14 residues. CDR1 is SGHDT, CDR2 YYEEEE, per germline. With 0 bases removed from V and 9 bases from J, the gap between germline ends came to 13 bases. The CDR3 here is CASSLGQAAGEQFF. The CDR3 bases are TGTGCCAGCAGCTTGGGGCAAGCCGCAGGTGAGCAGTTCTTC.

This clone occurred once. The V gene is TRBV21-1, the J gene TRBJ2-5; the listed D gene, TRBD1, was not tested against the DNA. TRBV21-1 is a listed pseudogene. CDR3 length: 16 amino acids. CDR3 loop: CASSKRGSGVRETQYF. The CDR3 DNA reads as TGTGCCAGCAGCAAAAGAGGTTCAGGGGTAAGGGAGACCCAGTACTTC.